This T cell receptor beta chain was documented in a study of response to subunit inactivated influenza vaccine. Germline values: CDR1 LGHNA, CDR2 YNFKEQ. The CDR3 covers 14 residues. This clonotype was picked up many times. The junction departs from germline at one end; a sequencing error may be responsible. TCRdb fed the RT-PCR reads into MiXCR, producing one record per CDR3 protein. The table has around 760,000 distinct CDR3 sequences, approximately 14% seen once. The starting material was PBMCs from blood, obtained approximately 15 days before vaccination. The receptor was isolated from a man aged 45-60 years who received an inactivated influenza vaccine. The V and J genes are TRBV4-2 and TRBJ2-7; D may match TRBD1 or TRBD2 (6 bases each). CDR3 protein: CASSQPGASSEQYF. In DNA form, the CDR3 reads TGTGCCAGCAGCCAACCGGGGGCGTCCTCCGAGCAGTACTTC.